This T cell receptor beta chain was documented in a study of Ad26.COV2.S vaccination and SARS-CoV-2 variants. Notes on this clone: Its antigen is unknown.

Germline V gene data show CDR1 as LGHNA and CDR2 as YNFKEQ. Trimming took 1 base from V and 4 from J, leaving 13 bases between them. The CDR3 spans 15 residues. TCRdb's table, derived via immunoSEQ multiplex PCR, lists solely in-frame clones and lacks some. The table records a few hundred thousand clones, roughly 85% of them present only once. Study observations and caveats: Relative to placebo recipients, vaccine recipients exhibited elevated spike-specific TCR breadth.

Noted treatment: 15 to 20 received Ad26.COV2.S at low or high dose, single or two shots; about 5 received placebo; per-sample allocation not given. Day 63 following the first vaccine or placebo injection was when the samples were taken. The receptor was derived from a person between 18 and 60 years old who received the Ad26.COV2.S COVID-19 vaccine or a placebo. The sample in question was peripheral blood, obtained in a trial of Ad26.COV2.S vaccine versus placebo. The chain joins TRBV4-2 to TRBJ1-2; D unclear. This CDR3 reads CASSQAGLEGYGYTF. The CDR3 DNA follows: TGTGCCAGCAGCCAAGCTGGACTTGAAGGCTATGGCTACACCTTC.